This is a list of T cell receptor beta chains from one sample in a study of monozygotic twins with inflammatory bowel disease. TCRdb derives one entry per CDR3 protein from the 5' RACE reads, leaving out DNA. Recorded here are approximately 150,000 distinct CDR3 sequences; the top ten clones represent 2% to 3%. Sequencing was done on a sample of blood. These TCRs come from a human donor with ulcerative colitis or Crohn's disease, or a healthy co-twin of an affected twin (not recorded which). The CDR3 runs from the conserved cysteine through the conserved F or W.

J gene: TRBJ2-7; V gene: TRBV7-2; CDR3 protein: CASSVQRDPSYEQYF
J gene: TRBJ1-5; V gene: TRBV6-2/TRBV6-3; CDR3 protein: CASRPRQPSNQPQHF
J gene: TRBJ1-1; V gene: TRBV6-2/TRBV6-3; CDR3 protein: CAEKGGSNTEAFF
J gene: TRBJ1-1; V gene: TRBV27; CDR3 protein: CASLPRGRATEAFF
J gene: TRBJ2-1; V gene: TRBV20-1; CDR3 protein: CSAPDLAGGINEQFF
J gene: TRBJ1-3; V gene: TRBV19; CDR3 protein: CASLRRGSGNTIYF
J gene: TRBJ2-1; V gene: TRBV3-1; CDR3 protein: CASSQVIWSEQFF
J gene: TRBJ1-5; V gene: TRBV24-1; CDR3 protein: CATSDRDRGGSQPQHF
J gene: TRBJ2-5; V gene: TRBV7-9; CDR3 protein: CASSLEGRTQYF
J gene: TRBJ2-7; V gene: TRBV5-6; CDR3 protein: CASSLGGFSPTYEQYF
J gene: TRBJ1-3; V gene: TRBV7-2; CDR3 protein: CASSLRSGYSGNTIYF
J gene: TRBJ2-7; V gene: TRBV5-1; CDR3 protein: CASRGGTSSYEQYF
J gene: TRBJ2-3; V gene: TRBV7-9; CDR3 protein: CASSSSGADTQYF
J gene: TRBJ2-5; V gene: TRBV7-6; CDR3 protein: CASSLSRTAQETQYF
J gene: TRBJ1-1; V gene: TRBV3-1; CDR3 protein: CASSLNTGSGGPEAFF
J gene: TRBJ1-5; V gene: TRBV20-1; CDR3 protein: CSARGSRGGGNQPQHF
J gene: TRBJ2-5; V gene: TRBV28; CDR3 protein: CASSSFKGGQETQYF
J gene: TRBJ2-7; V gene: TRBV23-1; CDR3 protein: CASSQSAKQTLRQYF
J gene: TRBJ2-1; V gene: TRBV19; CDR3 protein: CASSMQGQGGYGEQFF
J gene: TRBJ2-7; V gene: TRBV6-7; CDR3 protein: CASSYSRPVSYEQYF
J gene: TRBJ1-1; V gene: TRBV18; CDR3 protein: CASSPSSNTEAFF
J gene: TRBJ2-3; V gene: TRBV5-1; CDR3 protein: CASSLVGAGSQDTQYF
J gene: TRBJ1-2; V gene: TRBV7-2; CDR3 protein: CASSSGTYPPRRGYTF
J gene: TRBJ2-3; V gene: TRBV6-1; CDR3 protein: CASSQENTDTQYF
J gene: TRBJ2-1; V gene: TRBV19; CDR3 protein: CASSRGSLSSYNEQFF
J gene: TRBJ1-1; V gene: TRBV10-3; CDR3 protein: CAISDGKNTEAFF
J gene: TRBJ1-1; V gene: TRBV7-8; CDR3 protein: CATPGAANTEAFF
J gene: TRBJ2-3; V gene: TRBV10-3; CDR3 protein: CAISEPRGADTQYF
J gene: TRBJ2-3; V gene: TRBV20-1; CDR3 protein: CSVSGGATTDTQYF
J gene: TRBJ2-5; V gene: TRBV7-2; CDR3 protein: CASSLVSRGETQYF
J gene: TRBJ2-1; V gene: TRBV5-1; CDR3 protein: CASSLGYRQGARGQNEQFF
J gene: TRBJ2-5; V gene: TRBV15; CDR3 protein: CATSPGSEETQYF
J gene: TRBJ2-1; V gene: TRBV20-1; CDR3 protein: CSAREAGPYNEQFF
J gene: TRBJ2-5; V gene: TRBV5-1; CDR3 protein: CASSPGGQETQYF
J gene: TRBJ1-2; V gene: TRBV4-2; CDR3 protein: CASSQEASSGTDYGYTF
J gene: TRBJ1-2; V gene: TRBV12-3/TRBV12-4; CDR3 protein: CASSSPTGTPSSGYTF
J gene: TRBJ2-3; V gene: TRBV20-1; CDR3 protein: CSAGTSGSGGTDTQYF
J gene: TRBJ2-1; V gene: TRBV27; CDR3 protein: CASSSLAGGTYNEQFF
J gene: TRBJ2-2; V gene: TRBV6-2/TRBV6-3; CDR3 protein: CASSDGPIMGGTGELFF
J gene: TRBJ1-2; V gene: TRBV6-2/TRBV6-3; CDR3 protein: CASKRGQGSYGYTF
J gene: TRBJ1-4; V gene: TRBV9; CDR3 protein: CASSGGSRGHGEKLFF
J gene: TRBJ1-2; V gene: TRBV7-2; CDR3 protein: CASSWNRTNYGYTF
J gene: TRBJ2-3; V gene: TRBV7-3; CDR3 protein: CASSFRLAGGEDTQYF
J gene: TRBJ2-1; V gene: TRBV5-1; CDR3 protein: CASSILTGTGDYNEQFF
J gene: TRBJ2-6; V gene: TRBV5-5; CDR3 protein: CASSLFSGANVLTF
J gene: TRBJ1-1; V gene: TRBV6-1; CDR3 protein: CASGPSSTGNTEAFF
J gene: TRBJ1-1; V gene: TRBV20-1; CDR3 protein: CSARVPGVQEAFF
J gene: TRBJ2-3; V gene: TRBV5-1; CDR3 protein: CASSSHVEPRTDTQYF
J gene: TRBJ2-3; V gene: TRBV5-1; CDR3 protein: CASSLLVTGGTDTQYF
J gene: TRBJ1-1; V gene: TRBV6-5; CDR3 protein: CASRPSGGKAFF